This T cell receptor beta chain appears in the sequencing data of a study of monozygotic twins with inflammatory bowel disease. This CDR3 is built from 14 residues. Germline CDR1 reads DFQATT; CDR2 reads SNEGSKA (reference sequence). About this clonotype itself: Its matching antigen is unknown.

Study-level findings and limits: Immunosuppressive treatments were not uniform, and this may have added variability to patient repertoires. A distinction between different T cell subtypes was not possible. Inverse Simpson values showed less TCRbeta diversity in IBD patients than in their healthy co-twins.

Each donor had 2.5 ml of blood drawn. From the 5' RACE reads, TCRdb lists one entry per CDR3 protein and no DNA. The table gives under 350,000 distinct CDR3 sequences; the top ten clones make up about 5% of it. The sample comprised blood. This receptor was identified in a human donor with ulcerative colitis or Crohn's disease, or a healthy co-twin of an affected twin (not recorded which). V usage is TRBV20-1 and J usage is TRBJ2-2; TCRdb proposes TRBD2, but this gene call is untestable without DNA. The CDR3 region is CSARLAGDTGELFF.